The 13 T cell receptor beta chains below come from one sample, sequenced in a study of T cell responses to AZD1222 COVID-19 vaccine (dated by TCRdb to the early 2020s). The meaning of the sample's time point label: baseline before first vaccination. The library was prepared using the immunoSEQ multiplex PCR assay. The table comes from immuneACCESS by way of TCRdb, which keeps in-frame sequences with V and J called. Part of the clones is missing from these tables; in studies checked, under half for an unresolved V gene and the rest for unknown reasons. Counted in this sample were over 150,000 clones; more than 80% of them appeared once. Around 6.9% of the sample comes from the top ten. The sequencing here drew on peripheral blood, taken on day 0 of AZD1222 vaccination. All receptors come from an adult in good health.

The gene calls are TRBV10-3 and TRBJ2-7, with D maybe TRBD1 (5 bases). The ends were cut back, 6 bases at V and 1 base at J, with 13 bases in the middle. Germline V gives CDR1 ENHRY, CDR2 SYGVKD. The CDR3 extends over 14 amino acids. The DNA of the CDR3 is TGTGCCATCAGAAACCCGGACATTTCCTACGAGCAGTACGTC. Amino acid sequence: CAIRNPDISYEQYV.

This clone was found once. The rearrangement uses TRBV4-1 and TRBJ1-1; no firm D call. This CDR3 spans 13 amino acids. The germline gives CDR1 MGHRA, CDR2 YSYEKL. With 1 base removed from V and 4 bases from J, the gap between germline ends came to 7 bases. This CDR3 reads CASSQVTSTEAFF. The CDR3 DNA is TGCGCCAGCAGCCAAGTCACGAGCACTGAAGCTTTCTTT.

The rearrangement joins TRBV5-6 to TRBJ2-5; maybe TRBD2 (5 bases). V lost 4 bases and J 4 bases, leaving 11 bases between the germline ends. This CDR3 is built from 13 residues. Germline CDR1 reads SGHDT; CDR2 reads YYEEEE. CDR3 in amino acids: CASSLSAGETQYF. The DNA of the CDR3 is TGTGCCAGCAGCCTTAGCGCAGGAGAGACCCAGTACTTC. Full variable domain (outside the CDR3, taken from reference TRBV5-6 and TRBJ2-5): DAGVTQSPTHLIKTRGQQVTLRCSPKSGHDTVSWYQQALGQGPQFIFQYYEEEERQRGNFPDRFSGHQFPNYSSELNVNALLLGDSALYLCASSLSAGETQYFGPGTRLLVL.

In this sample, this clone turned up once. The chain has TRBV12-3 or TRBV12-4 and TRBJ1-1; no firm D call. The CDR3 has 11 residues. Trimming took off 5 bases at V and 3 bases at J, with 4 bases between the two ends. CDR3: CASSEYTEAFF. The CDR3 DNA is TGTGCCAGCAGTGAGTACACTGAAGCTTTCTTT.

The sample holds a few counts of this clone. The chain has TRBV19 and TRBJ2-2, with 7 bases lining up with TRBD1. The V gene end was trimmed by 4 bases and the J gene end by 6 bases; junction bases not matched to a gene: 2. Per the germline V gene, CDR1 is LNHDA and CDR2 is SQIVND (reference sequence). The CDR3 sequence is 13 residues long. The CDR3 region has the DNA TGTGCCAGTAGTAGACAGGGTGCCGGGGAGCTGTTTTTT. Translated, it gives CASSRQGAGELFF.

The chain combines TRBV5-8 with TRBJ1-4; TRBD1 matches 7 bases. The CDR3 is made up of 20 amino acids. Losses at the gene ends were 4 bases for V and 4 bases for J; bases not matched to a gene: 22. CDR1 SGHTS and CDR2 YDEGEE come from the germline V gene. CDR3 in amino acids: CASSHLTGTALRHLNEKLFF. The CDR3 coding sequence is TGTGCCAGCAGCCATCTCACCGGGACAGCTCTCCGCCACCTTAATGAAAAACTGTTTTTT.

This clone was seen a single time. The chain links TRBV3-1 (or the pseudogene TRBV3-2) to TRBJ1-3; D remains ambiguous. CDR3 length equals 14 residues. Between the trimmed V and J ends, which lost 1 base and 4 bases, there was a span of 8 bases. CDR1 LGHDT and CDR2 YNNKEL come from the germline V gene (reference sequence). CDR3 sequence: CASSQVFRGNTIYF. The CDR3 DNA follows: TGTGCCAGCAGCCAAGTATTCCGGGGAAACACCATATATTTT.

V and J are TRBV12-5 and TRBJ2-3; TRBD1 might be the D (6 bases). Trimming pared 2 bases from V and 8 bases from J, leaving 17 bases between. The germline gives CDR1 LGHNT, CDR2 FRNRAP. There are 15 residues in the CDR3. CDR3 sequence: CASGLPGVGDPTQYF. CDR3 DNA sequence: TGTGCTAGTGGTTTGCCAGGGGTGGGGGACCCTACGCAGTATTTT.

As DNA, the CDR3 is TGTGCCATCAGTGTATCGTCGGGACAGGGGGCTTATGGCTACACCTTC. Its translation is CAISVSSGQGAYGYTF. The chain is built from TRBV10-3 and TRBJ1-2, with TRBD1 matching over 12 bases. CDR1 ENHRY and CDR2 SYGVKD come from the germline V gene. The CDR3 spans 16 residues. The V gene end was trimmed by 4 bases and the J gene end by 5 bases; junction bases not matched to a gene: 8.

The chain joins TRBV4-2 to TRBJ1-5, with D maybe TRBD1 (6 bases). The germline V and J ends were trimmed by 1 base and 0 bases, with 19 bases remaining between them. This CDR3 contains 19 residues. Germline-derived CDR1 and CDR2 are LGHNA and YNFKEQ. The CDR3: CASSQGYLGGSYSNQPQHF. The CDR3 DNA is TGTGCCAGCAGCCAAGGCTACTTAGGGGGGTCATATAGCAATCAGCCCCAGCATTTT.

This clone turned up a few times. The J gene is TRBJ1-3, the V gene TRBV19; D might be TRBD1 (6 bases). The CDR3 runs 16 residues. The germline V gene encodes CDR1 LNHDA and CDR2 SQIVND (reference sequence). Trimming removed 8 bases from V and 2 bases from J, with 19 bases in between. CDR3 DNA: TGTGCCAGTCTTCTGGGACAAGGATTGACTGGAAACACCATATATTTT. Its protein is CASLLGQGLTGNTIYF.

V gene TRBV9 combines with J gene TRBJ2-3, with 12 bases that match TRBD2. V lost 7 bases and J lost 1; bases outside the gene matches: 13. CDR1 SGDLS and CDR2 YYNGEE come from the germline V gene. The CDR3 runs to 18 residues. CDR3 sequence reads: CASPQPSGGVGCTDTQYF. The CDR3 nucleotides are TGTGCCAGCCCCCAGCCTAGCGGGGGGGTGGGATGCACAGATACGCAGTATTTT.

The genes are TRBV7-2 and TRBJ2-3; TRBD2 aligns across 8 bases. The CDR3 totals 15 residues. The germline CDR1 and CDR2 sequences are SGHTA and FQGNSA. The J segment lost 5 bases and the V segment lost 6 bases, leaving 10 bases of the junction unmatched. As DNA, the CDR3 is TGTGCCAGCAGTCCAACCGGGGGGGCCATAGATACGCAGTATTTT. It codes for CASSPTGGAIDTQYF.